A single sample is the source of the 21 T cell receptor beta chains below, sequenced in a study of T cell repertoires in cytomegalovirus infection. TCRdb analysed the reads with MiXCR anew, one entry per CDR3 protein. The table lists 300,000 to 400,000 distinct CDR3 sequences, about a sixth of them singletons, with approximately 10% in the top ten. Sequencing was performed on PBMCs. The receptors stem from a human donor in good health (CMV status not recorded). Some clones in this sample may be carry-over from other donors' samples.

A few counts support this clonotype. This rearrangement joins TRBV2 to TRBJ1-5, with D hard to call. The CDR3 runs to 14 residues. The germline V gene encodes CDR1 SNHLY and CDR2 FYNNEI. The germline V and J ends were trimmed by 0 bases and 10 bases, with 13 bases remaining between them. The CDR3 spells CASSEAHFVAPQHF. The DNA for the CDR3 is TGTGCCAGCAGTGAAGCGCATTTTGTGGCCCCCCAGCATTTT.

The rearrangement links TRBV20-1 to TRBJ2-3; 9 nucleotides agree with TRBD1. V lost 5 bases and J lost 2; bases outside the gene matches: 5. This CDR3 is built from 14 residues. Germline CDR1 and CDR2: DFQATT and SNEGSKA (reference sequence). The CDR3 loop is CSASGQGYTDTQYF. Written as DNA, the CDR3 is TGCAGTGCTTCCGGACAGGGGTACACAGATACGCAGTATTTT.

CDR3 sequence: CASSPSRRGEVTQYF. In DNA form, the CDR3 reads TGTGCCAGCTCACCGTCTCGGCGGGGCGAGGTGACCCAGTACTTC. This chain joins TRBV18 and TRBJ2-5, with D maybe TRBD2 (6 bases). V dropped 3 bases and J dropped 7 bases, with 18 bases sitting between them. The CDR3 length is 15 residues. Germline CDR1 KGHSH, CDR2 LQKENI.

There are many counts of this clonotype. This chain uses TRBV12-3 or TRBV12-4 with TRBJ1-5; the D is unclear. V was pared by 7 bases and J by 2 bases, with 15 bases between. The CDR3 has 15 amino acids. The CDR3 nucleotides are TGTGCCAGCACCTTCCGAGACGGACGCAATCAGCCCCAGCATTTT. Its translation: CASTFRDGRNQPQHF.

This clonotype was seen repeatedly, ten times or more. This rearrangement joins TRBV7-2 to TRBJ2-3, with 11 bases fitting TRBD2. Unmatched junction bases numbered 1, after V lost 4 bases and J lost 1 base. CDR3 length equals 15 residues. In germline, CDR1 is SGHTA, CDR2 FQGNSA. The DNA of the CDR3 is TGTGCCAGCAGCTCGGGACTAGCGGGCACAGATACGCAGTATTTT. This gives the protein CASSSGLAGTDTQYF.

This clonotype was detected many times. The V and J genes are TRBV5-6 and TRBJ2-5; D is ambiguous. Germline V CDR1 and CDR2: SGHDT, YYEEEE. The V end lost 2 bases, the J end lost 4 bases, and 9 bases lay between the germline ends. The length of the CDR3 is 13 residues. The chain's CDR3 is CASSFGELETQYF. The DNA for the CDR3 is TGTGCCAGCAGCTTCGGAGAGTTAGAGACCCAGTACTTC.

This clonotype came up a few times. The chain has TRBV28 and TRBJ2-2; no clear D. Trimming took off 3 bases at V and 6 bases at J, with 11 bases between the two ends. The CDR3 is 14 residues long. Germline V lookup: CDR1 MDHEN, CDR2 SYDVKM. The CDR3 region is CASSLVRQSGELFF. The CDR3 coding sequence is TGTGCCAGCAGTTTGGTCCGCCAGTCCGGGGAGCTGTTTTTT.

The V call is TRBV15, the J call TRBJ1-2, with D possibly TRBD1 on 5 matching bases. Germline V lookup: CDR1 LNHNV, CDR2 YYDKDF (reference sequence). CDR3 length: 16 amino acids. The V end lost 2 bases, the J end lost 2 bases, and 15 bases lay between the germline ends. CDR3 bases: TGTGCCACCAGCAGATCTCCGGGACCTCGGAACTATGGCTACACCTTC. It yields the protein CATSRSPGPRNYGYTF.

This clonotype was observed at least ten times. DNA for the CDR3: TGTGCCAGCAGTTACGGTCTAGCGGGCGTCGCAGATACGCAGTATTTT. Its protein is CASSYGLAGVADTQYF. The gene calls are TRBV6-6 and TRBJ2-3, with TRBD2 matching 8 bases. The CDR3 loop spans 16 amino acids. The germline gives CDR1 MNHNY, CDR2 SVGAGI (reference sequence). V lost 2 bases to trimming and J lost 4 bases; unmatched junction nucleotides: 8.

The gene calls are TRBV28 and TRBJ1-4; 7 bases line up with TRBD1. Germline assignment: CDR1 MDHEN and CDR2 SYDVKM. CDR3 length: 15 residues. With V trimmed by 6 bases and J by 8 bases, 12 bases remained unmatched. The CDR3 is CASSQAGTVSEKLFF. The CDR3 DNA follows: TGTGCCAGCAGCCAGGCCGGGACAGTATCCGAAAAACTGTTTTTT.

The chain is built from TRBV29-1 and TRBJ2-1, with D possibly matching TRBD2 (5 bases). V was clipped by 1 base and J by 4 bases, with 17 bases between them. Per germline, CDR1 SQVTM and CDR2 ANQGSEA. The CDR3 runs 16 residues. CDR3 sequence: CSVEGSPSSRYNEQFF. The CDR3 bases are TGCAGCGTTGAAGGGTCCCCTAGCTCGAGGTACAATGAGCAGTTCTTC.

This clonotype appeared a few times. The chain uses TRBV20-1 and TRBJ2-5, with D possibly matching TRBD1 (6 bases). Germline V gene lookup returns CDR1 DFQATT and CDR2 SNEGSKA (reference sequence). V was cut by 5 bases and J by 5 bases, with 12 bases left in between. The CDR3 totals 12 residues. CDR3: CSAGTMRETQYF. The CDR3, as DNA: TGCAGTGCTGGGACAATGAGGGAGACCCAGTACTTC.

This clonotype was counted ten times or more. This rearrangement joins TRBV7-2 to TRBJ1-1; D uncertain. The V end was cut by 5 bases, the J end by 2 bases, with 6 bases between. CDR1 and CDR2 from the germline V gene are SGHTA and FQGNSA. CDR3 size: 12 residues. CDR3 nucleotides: TGTGCCAGCAGCCCTTTCAACACTGAAGCTTTCTTT. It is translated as CASSPFNTEAFF.

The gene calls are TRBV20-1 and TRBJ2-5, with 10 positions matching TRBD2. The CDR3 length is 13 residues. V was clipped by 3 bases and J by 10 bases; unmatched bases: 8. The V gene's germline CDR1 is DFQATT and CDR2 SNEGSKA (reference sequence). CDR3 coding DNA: TGCAGTGCTAGTCCCCTAGCGGGAGTTAACCAGTACTTC. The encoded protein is CSASPLAGVNQYF.

The CDR3 is CASSTEGHITDTQYF. Here the CDR3 DNA reads TGCGCCAGCAGTACCGAAGGACATATAACAGATACGCAGTATTTT. The rearrangement joins TRBV5-1 to TRBJ2-3; a weak D match, TRBD1 (5 bases). This CDR3 has 15 residues. Germline V lookup: CDR1 SGHRS, CDR2 YFSETQ. Trimming cost V 5 bases and J 3 bases, with 16 bases left between them.

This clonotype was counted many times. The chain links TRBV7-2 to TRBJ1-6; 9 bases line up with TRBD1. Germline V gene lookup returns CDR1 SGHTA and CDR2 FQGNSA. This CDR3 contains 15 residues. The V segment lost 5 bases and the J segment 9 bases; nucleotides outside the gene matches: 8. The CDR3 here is CASSRPGQGFSPLHF. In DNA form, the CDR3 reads TGTGCCAGCAGCCGACCGGGACAGGGATTTTCACCCCTCCACTTT.

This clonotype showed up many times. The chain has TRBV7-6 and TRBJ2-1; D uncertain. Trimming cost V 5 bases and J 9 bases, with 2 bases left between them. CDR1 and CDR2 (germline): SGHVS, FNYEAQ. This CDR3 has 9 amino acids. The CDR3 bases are TGTGCCAGCAGCGGTGAGCAGTTCTTC. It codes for CASSGEQFF.

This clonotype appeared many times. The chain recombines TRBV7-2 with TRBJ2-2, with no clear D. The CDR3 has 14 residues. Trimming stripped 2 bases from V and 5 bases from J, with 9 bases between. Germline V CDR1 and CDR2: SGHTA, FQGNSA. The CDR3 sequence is CASSLPARTGELFF. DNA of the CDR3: TGTGCCAGCAGCTTACCAGCGAGAACCGGGGAGCTGTTTTTT. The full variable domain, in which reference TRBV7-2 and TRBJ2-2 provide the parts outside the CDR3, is GAGVSQSPSNKVTEKGKDVELRCDPISGHTALYWYRQSLGQGLEFLIYFQGNSAPDKSGLPSDRFSAERTGGSVSTLTIQRTQQEDSAVYLCASSLPARTGELFFGEGSRLTVL.

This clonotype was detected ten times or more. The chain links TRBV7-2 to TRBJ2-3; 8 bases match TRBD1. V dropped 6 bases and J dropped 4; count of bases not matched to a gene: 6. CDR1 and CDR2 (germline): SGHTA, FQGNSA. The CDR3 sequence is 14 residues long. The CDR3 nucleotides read TGTGCCAGCAGACCGGACAGGGTGGCAGATACGCAGTATTTT. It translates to CASRPDRVADTQYF.

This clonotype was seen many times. This chain's CDR3 is CASSSIHEQFF. CDR3 DNA sequence: TGTGCCAGCAGCTCCATCCATGAGCAGTTCTTC. The V gene is TRBV7-2, the J gene TRBJ2-1; D uncertain. Trimming took off 4 bases at V and 8 bases at J, with 6 bases between the two ends. CDR1 and CDR2 from the germline V gene are SGHTA and FQGNSA. CDR3 length: 11 amino acids.

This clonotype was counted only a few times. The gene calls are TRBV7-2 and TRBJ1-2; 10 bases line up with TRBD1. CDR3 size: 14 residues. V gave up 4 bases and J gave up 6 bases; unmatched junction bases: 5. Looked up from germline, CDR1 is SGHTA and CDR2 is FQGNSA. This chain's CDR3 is CASSWDRGEDGYTF. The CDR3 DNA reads TGTGCCAGCAGCTGGGACAGGGGTGAGGATGGCTACACCTTC.